This TCR beta chain is drawn from a study of spatial heterogeneity in lung cancer. In the case of this clonotype: Its antigen is still unknown. This may be a read error: a much more frequent sequence differs by one nucleotide.

Germline CDR1 SGHDT, CDR2 YYEEEE. The CDR3 runs to 13 residues. Points from the study as a whole: Circulating ubiquitous expanded tumor TCRs were observed more frequently at resection than at follow-up.

Time point specified: sample taken at primary tumor resection. Without sorting, whole RNA was sequenced from tumor, nontumor lung or frozen PBMC. MiXCR, applied by TCRdb to the 5' RACE reads, yields one record per CDR3 protein. The sample has tens of thousands of distinct CDR3 sequences; 5.2% are singletons. V and J are TRBV5-6 and TRBJ2-5, with D hard to call. This receptor was obtained from a female donor with early-stage non-small cell lung cancer. Sequenced material: PBMCs, taken at surgery. The DNA of the CDR3 is TGTGTCAGCAGCTCGAGGATGGTGGAGACCCAGTACTTC. It is translated as CVSSSRMVETQYF.